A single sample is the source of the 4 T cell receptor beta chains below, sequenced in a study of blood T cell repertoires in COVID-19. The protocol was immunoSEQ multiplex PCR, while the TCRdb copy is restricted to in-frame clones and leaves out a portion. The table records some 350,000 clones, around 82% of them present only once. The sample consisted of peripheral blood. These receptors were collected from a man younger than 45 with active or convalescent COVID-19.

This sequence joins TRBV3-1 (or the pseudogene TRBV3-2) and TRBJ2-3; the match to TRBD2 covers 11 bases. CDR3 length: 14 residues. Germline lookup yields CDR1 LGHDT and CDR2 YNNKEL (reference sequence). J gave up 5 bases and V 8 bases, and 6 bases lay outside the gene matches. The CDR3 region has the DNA TGTGCCAGCGATAGCGGGAGGGAGGTAGATACGCAGTATTTT. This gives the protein CASDSGREVDTQYF.

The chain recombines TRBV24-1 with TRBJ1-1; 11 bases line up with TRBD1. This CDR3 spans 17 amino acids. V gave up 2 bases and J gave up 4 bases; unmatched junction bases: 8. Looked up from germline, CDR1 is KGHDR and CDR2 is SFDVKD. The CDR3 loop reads CATSDSYAGTGGTEAFF. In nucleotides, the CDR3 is TGTGCCACCAGTGATTCTTACGCCGGGACAGGGGGCACTGAAGCTTTCTTT.

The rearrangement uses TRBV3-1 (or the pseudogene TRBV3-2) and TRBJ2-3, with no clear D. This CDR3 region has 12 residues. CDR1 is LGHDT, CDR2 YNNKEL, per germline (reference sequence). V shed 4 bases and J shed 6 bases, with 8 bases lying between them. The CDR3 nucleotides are TGTGCCAGCAGCCGCCTCGGGGATACGCAGTATTTT. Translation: CASSRLGDTQYF.

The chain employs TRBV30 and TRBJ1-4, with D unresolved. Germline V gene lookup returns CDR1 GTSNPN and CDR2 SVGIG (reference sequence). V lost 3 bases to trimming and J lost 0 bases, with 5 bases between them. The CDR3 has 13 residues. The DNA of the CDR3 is TGTGCCTGGAGAGGAGCAACTAATGAAAAACTGTTTTTT. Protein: CAWRGATNEKLFF.